Listed below are T cell receptor beta chains from one sample, sequenced in a study of T cell responses to AZD1222 COVID-19 vaccine. Libraries were prepared by immunoSEQ multiplex PCR; TCRdb keeps only in-frame clonotypes and omits some of them. The sample shows around 170,000 clones, approximately 86% of them seen only once. Material: peripheral blood, obtained 28 days after the second AZD1222 dose. The source of these receptors is an adult who received the AZD1222 COVID-19 vaccine. The CDR3 runs from the conserved cysteine through the conserved F or W. D genes are given only for firm matches. Rows may omit the clone size; those that give it use once, few, many or a size class.

TRBJ2-1	TRBV6-5	-	-	TGTGCCAGCAGTTTGGGTCTAAGCTCCTACAATGAGCAGTTCTTC	CASSLGLSSYNEQFF
TRBJ2-3	TRBV3-1/TRBV3-2	-	TRBD2	TGTGCCAGCAGCCTGCCCCGGGGGGGCCGGACAGATACGCAGTATTTT	CASSLPRGGRTDTQYF
TRBJ2-7	TRBV30	-	TRBD1	TGTGCCTGGAGGGAAGGGACAGGGGGCACCCGAGAGCAGTACTTC	CAWREGTGGTREQYF
TRBJ1-1	TRBV7-9	-	-	TGTGCCAGCAGCTACCGGGACGGAGCTATGTTGGACACTGAAGCTTTCTTT	CASSYRDGAMLDTEAFF
TRBJ1-1	TRBV19	-	TRBD1	TGTGCCAGTAGTCCGGGACAGGCATCGGGGACTGAAGCTTTCTTT	CASSPGQASGTEAFF
TRBJ2-1	TRBV3-1/TRBV3-2	-	TRBD2	TGTGCCAGCAGCCAAGATCTAGCGGGGCTATACAATGAGCAGTTCTTC	CASSQDLAGLYNEQFF
TRBJ1-1	TRBV12-3/TRBV12-4	-	-	TGTGCCAGCACAAGATCAGAGAACACTGAAGCTTTCTTT	CASTRSENTEAFF
TRBJ1-1	TRBV25-1	-	-	TGTGCCAGCAGTTCAGTTTTCGGCACTGAAGCTTTCTTT	CASSSVFGTEAFF
TRBJ1-5	TRBV19	few	TRBD1	TGTGCCAGTAGTGTGGACAGGGAGTATCAGCCCCAGCATTTT	CASSVDREYQPQHF
TRBJ1-5	TRBV6-1	-	-	TGTGCCAGCAGTGCAGGGAAGATGTCGGGACTAGGGATCAATCAGCCCCAGCATTTT	CASSAGKMSGLGINQPQHF
TRBJ2-1	TRBV6-2/TRBV6-3	-	-	TGTGCCAGCAGTTATTATGAACCCCGGGAAAACAATGAGCAGTTCTTC	CASSYYEPRENNEQFF